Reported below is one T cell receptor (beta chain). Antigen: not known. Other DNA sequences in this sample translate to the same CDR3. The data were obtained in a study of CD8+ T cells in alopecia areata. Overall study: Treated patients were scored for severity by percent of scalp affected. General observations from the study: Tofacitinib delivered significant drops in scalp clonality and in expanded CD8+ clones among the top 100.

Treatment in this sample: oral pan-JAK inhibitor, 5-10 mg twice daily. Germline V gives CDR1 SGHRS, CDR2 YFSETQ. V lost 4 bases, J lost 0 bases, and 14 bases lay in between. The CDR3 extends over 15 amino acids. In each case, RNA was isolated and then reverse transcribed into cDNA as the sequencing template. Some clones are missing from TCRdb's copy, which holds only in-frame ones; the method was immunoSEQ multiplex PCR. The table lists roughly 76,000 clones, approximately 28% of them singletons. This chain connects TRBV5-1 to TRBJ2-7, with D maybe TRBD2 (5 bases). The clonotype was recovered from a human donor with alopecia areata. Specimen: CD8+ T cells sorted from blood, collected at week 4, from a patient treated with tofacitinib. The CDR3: CASSLQTGSSYEQYF. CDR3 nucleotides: TGCGCCAGCAGCCTCCAGACTGGGAGCTCCTACGAGCAGTACTTC.